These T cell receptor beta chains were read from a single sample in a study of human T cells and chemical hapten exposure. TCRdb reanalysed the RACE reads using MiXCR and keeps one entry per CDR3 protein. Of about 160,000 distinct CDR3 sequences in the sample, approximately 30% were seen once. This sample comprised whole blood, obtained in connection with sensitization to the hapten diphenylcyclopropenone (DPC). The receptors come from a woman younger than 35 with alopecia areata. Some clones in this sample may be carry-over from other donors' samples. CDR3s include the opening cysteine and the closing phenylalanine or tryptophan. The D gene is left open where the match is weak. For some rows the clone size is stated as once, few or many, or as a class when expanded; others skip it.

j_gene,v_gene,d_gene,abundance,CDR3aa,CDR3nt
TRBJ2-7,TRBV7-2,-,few,CASSVTSYEQYF,TGTGCCAGCAGCGTAACTAGCTACGAGCAGTACTTC
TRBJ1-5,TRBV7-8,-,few,CASSPSRQLSNQPQHF,TGTGCCAGCAGCCCGTCCAGACAGTTAAGCAATCAGCCCCAGCATTTT
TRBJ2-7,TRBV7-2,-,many,CASSFGAVQYF,TGTGCCAGCAGCTTCGGTGCGGTGCAGTACTTC
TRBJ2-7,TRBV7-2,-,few,CASSPGGQSSYEQYF,TGTGCCAGCAGCCCCGGGGGCCAAAGCTCCTACGAGCAGTACTTC
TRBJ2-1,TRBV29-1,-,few,CSDLGFSEVQFF,TGCAGCGATCTAGGGTTTAGCGAGGTGCAGTTCTTC
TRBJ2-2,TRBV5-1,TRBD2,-,CASRFGTSQDTGELFF,TGCGCCAGCAGATTCGGGACTAGCCAGGACACCGGGGAGCTGTTTTTT
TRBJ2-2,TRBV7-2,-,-,CASSYRGLGGTGELFF,TGTGCCAGCAGCTACCGTGGACTAGGGGGAACCGGGGAGCTGTTTTTT
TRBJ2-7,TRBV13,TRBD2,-,CASSFLAGGSEQYF,TGTGCCAGCAGCTTCCTAGCGGGAGGATCCGAGCAGTACTTC
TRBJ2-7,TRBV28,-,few,CASSSVTGGVYEQYF,TGTGCCAGCAGTTCCGTTACAGGGGGGGTCTACGAGCAGTACTTC
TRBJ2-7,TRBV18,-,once,CASSPPTGNEQYF,TGTGCCAGCTCACCACCGACGGGAAACGAGCAGTACTTC
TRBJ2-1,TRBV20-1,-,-,CSAETSVSYNEQFF,TGCAGTGCTGAAACTAGTGTCTCCTACAATGAGCAGTTCTTC
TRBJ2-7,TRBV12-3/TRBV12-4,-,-,CASSLHHEQYF,TGTGCCAGCAGTTTACATCACGAGCAGTACTTC
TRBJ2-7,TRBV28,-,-,CASSRQGGIPEQYF,TGTGCCAGCAGCCGACAGGGCGGGATCCCCGAGCAGTACTTC
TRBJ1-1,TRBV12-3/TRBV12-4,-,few,CASSAGRSTEAFF,TGTGCCAGCAGCGCTGGGCGGAGCACTGAAGCTTTCTTT
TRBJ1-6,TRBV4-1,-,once,CASSQEGPLGARDDSPLHF,TGCGCCAGCAGCCAAGAAGGCCCATTGGGGGCAAGGGACGATTCACCCCTCCACTTT
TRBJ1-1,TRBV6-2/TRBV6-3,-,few,CASSYPPGLINTEAFF,TGTGCCAGCAGTTACCCCCCGGGACTGATCAACACTGAAGCTTTCTTT
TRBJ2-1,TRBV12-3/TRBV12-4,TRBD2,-,CASTLGGGGYNEQFF,TGTGCCAGTACCCTCGGGGGCGGGGGGTACAATGAGCAGTTCTTC
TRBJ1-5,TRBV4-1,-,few,CASSQEDVSNQPQHF,TGCGCCAGCAGCCAAGAGGACGTTAGCAATCAGCCCCAGCATTTT
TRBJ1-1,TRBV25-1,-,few,CASRQGKNTEAFF,TGTGCCAGCAGGCAAGGGAAGAACACTGAAGCTTTCTTT
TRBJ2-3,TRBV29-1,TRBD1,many,CSGRTGADTQYF,TGCAGCGGACGGACAGGGGCAGATACGCAGTATTTT
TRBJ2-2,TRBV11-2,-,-,CASSLVRGQGGAGELFF,TGTGCCAGCAGCTTAGTGCGGGGGCAGGGGGGCGCCGGGGAGCTGTTTTTT
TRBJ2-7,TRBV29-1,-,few,CSVGGSSLEQYF,TGCAGCGTTGGGGGGAGTAGCCTTGAACAGTACTTC
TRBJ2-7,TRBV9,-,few,CASSPSGYEQYF,TGTGCCAGCAGCCCCTCGGGGTACGAGCAGTACTTC
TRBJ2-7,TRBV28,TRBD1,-,CASSFRDREEQYF,TGTGCCAGCAGTTTCCGGGACAGAGAAGAGCAGTACTTC
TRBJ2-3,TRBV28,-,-,CATLTRDTDTQYF,TGTGCCACCTTGACAAGAGACACAGATACGCAGTATTTT
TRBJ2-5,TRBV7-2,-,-,CASSLGTRGETQYF,TGTGCCAGCAGCTTAGGGACCCGAGGAGAGACCCAGTACTTC
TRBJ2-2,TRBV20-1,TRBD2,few,CSAPRSGGGAFGELFF,TGCAGTGCTCCTAGGTCCGGCGGGGGGGCGTTCGGGGAGCTGTTTTTT
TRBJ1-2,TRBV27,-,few,CASSLSPYRAGGGYTF,TGTGCCAGCAGTTTATCCCCCTACAGGGCCGGAGGGGGCTACACCTTC
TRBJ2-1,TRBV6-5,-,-,CASSYSSSRNEQFF,TGTGCCAGCAGTTACTCGAGTAGCCGCAATGAGCAGTTCTTC
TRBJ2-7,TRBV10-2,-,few,CASGTSSSGEQYF,TGCGCCAGCGGGACTTCGAGCTCGGGGGAGCAGTACTTC
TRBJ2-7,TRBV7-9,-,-,CATGEGRNEQYF,TGTGCCACCGGTGAGGGCAGGAACGAGCAGTACTTC
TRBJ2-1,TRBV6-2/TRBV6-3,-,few,CASNYLEGVNSYNEQFF,TGTGCCAGCAACTACCTAGAGGGGGTGAACTCCTACAATGAGCAGTTCTTC
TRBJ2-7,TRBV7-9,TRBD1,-,CASSPLSLGQGLF,TGTGCCAGCAGCCCTCTCTCTTTGGGACAGGGGCTGTTC
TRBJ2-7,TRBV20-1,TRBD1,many,CSASGTGSSYEQYF,TGCAGTGCTAGCGGGACAGGAAGCTCCTACGAGCAGTACTTC
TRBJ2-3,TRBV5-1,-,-,CASSRLGGSTDTQYF,TGCGCCAGCAGCCGATTGGGCGGCAGCACAGATACGCAGTATTTT
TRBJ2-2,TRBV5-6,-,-,CASSLGPFTGLPGELFF,TGTGCCAGCAGCTTGGGTCCTTTCACGGGTTTGCCCGGGGAGCTGTTTTTT
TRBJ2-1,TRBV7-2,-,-,CASSLSAGTFSLNEQFF,TGTGCCAGCAGCCTAAGCGCCGGGACCTTCTCGTTGAATGAGCAGTTCTTC
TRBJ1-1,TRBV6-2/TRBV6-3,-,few,CASSYVGAEAFF,TGTGCCAGCAGTTACGTGGGGGCTGAAGCTTTCTTT
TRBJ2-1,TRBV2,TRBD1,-,CASRGDRTRGEQFF,TGTGCCAGCAGGGGGGACAGGACCCGGGGTGAGCAGTTCTTC
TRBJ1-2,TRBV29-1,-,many,CSVPRGPNYGYTF,TGCAGCGTTCCCAGGGGACCTAACTATGGCTACACCTTC
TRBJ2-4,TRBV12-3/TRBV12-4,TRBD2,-,CASSLAGGPANIQYF,TGTGCCAGCAGTCTAGCGGGAGGGCCGGCAAACATTCAGTACTTC
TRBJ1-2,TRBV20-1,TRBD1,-,CSARPPLQGADYGYTF,TGCAGTGCTAGACCACCTTTACAGGGGGCTGACTATGGCTACACCTTC
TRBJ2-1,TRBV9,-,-,CASSAAPGTYNEQFF,TGTGCCAGCAGCGCAGCCCCGGGAACCTACAATGAGCAGTTCTTC
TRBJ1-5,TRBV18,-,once,CASSSTQGNQPQHF,TGTGCCAGCTCTTCGACCCAGGGCAATCAGCCCCAGCATTTT
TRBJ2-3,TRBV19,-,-,CASSILGRGSEDTQYF,TGTGCCAGTAGTATTTTAGGACGGGGAAGTGAAGATACGCAGTATTTT
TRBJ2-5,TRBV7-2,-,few,CASSLFGIQETQYF,TGTGCCAGCAGCTTATTCGGGATCCAAGAGACCCAGTACTTC